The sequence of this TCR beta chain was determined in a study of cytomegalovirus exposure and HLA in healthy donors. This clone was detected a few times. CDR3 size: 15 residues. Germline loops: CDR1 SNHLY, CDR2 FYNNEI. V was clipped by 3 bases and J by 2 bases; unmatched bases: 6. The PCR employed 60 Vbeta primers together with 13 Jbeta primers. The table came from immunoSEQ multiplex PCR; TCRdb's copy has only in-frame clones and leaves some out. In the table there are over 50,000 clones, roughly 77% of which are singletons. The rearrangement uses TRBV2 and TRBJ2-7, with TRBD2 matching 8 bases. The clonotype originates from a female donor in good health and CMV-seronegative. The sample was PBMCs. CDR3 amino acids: CASSDGGDATYEQYF. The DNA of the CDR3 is TGTGCCAGCAGTGACGGGGGGGACGCGACCTACGAGCAGTACTTC.